This T cell receptor (beta chain) was captured in a study of blood T cell repertoires in COVID-19. Overall study: Sites in the United States, Italy and Spain provided acute and convalescent COVID-19 samples. Sources were T cells, B-cell-depleted T cells, or PBMCs; the material itself was cDNA or gDNA.

Germline V CDR1 and CDR2: SEHNR, FQNEAQ (reference sequence). Trimming cost V 5 bases and J 8 bases; bases outside gene matches: 14. This CDR3 comprises 17 residues. The authors' processing: For nucleated cells, counts were estimated from reference gene primer amplification. Here immunoSEQ multiplex PCR was the method, and the copy in TCRdb shows in-frame clones only, minus some. V, J and clone size reflect that table, while D and trimming were determined from the DNA. The sample has under 8,000 clones; around 80% are singletons. The chain couples TRBV7-9 to TRBJ2-1, with 11 bases aligning to TRBD2. The sample consisted of peripheral blood. This clonotype was obtained from a human donor with active COVID-19. The donor label of this sample is uncertain. CDR3 residues: CASSPTSGGPPHDEQFF. In DNA, the CDR3 is TGTGCCAGCAGCCCAACTAGCGGGGGTCCCCCTCACGATGAGCAGTTCTTC.